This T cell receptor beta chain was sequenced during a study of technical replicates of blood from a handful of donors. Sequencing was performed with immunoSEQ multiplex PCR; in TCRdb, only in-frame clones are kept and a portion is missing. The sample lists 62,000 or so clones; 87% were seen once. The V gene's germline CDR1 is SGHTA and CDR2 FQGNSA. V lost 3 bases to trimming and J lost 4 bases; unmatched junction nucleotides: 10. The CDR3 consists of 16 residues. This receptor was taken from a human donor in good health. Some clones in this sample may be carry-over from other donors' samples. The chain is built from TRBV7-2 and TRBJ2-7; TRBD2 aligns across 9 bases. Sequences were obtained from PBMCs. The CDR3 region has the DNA TGTGCCAGCAGCTTCGTAGCGGGAGTCTTAAGTTACGAGCAGTACTTC. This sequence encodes CASSFVAGVLSYEQYF.